This T cell receptor (beta chain) originates from a study of CD8+ T cells in alopecia areata. In the study overall: Oral tofacitinib (5 to 10 mg twice daily) was administered to treated patients. Overall study findings and caveats: Only a single nonresponder existed, so baseline CD8+ expansion links stay unclear. Administration of tofacitinib significantly diminished scalp clonality and expanded CD8+ clones within the top 100.

CDR3 length: 14 amino acids. CDR1 and CDR2 (germline): LNHDA, SQIVND (reference sequence). The germline V and J ends were trimmed by 4 bases and 7 bases, with 13 bases remaining between them. With respect to this clone: The antigen remains undetermined.

Sequencing used cDNA as its template, made by extracting RNA and reverse transcribing it. Assay used: immunoSEQ multiplex PCR; TCRdb lists only in-frame clones, some missing. The profile shows about 190,000 clones, approximately 60% of them singletons. The sample's treatment: oral pan-JAK inhibitor, 5-10 mg twice daily. The receptor comes from a human donor with alopecia areata. The chain employs TRBV19 and TRBJ2-2, with D perhaps matching TRBD1 (6 bases). Material: CD4+ T cells sorted from blood, obtained at week 4, from a patient treated with tofacitinib. CDR3 loop: CASSNTGSNGELFF. As DNA, the CDR3 is TGTGCCAGTAGTAACACAGGGAGCAACGGGGAGCTGTTTTTT.